Below are 8 T cell receptor beta chains sequenced from a single sample in a study of OX40 agonist ivuxolimab in advanced cancers. TCRdb's table, derived via immunoSEQ multiplex PCR, lists solely in-frame clones and lacks some. The sample has roughly 60,000 clones; 70% to 90% are singletons. Sample: CD4+ or CD8+ T cells sorted from blood, taken in a trial of the OX40 agonist ivuxolimab. The source is an adult with an advanced solid tumor such as melanoma, head and neck, liver or kidney cancer.

The chain has TRBV28 and TRBJ2-6; D gene uncertain. The CDR3 has 18 amino acids. The germline V gene encodes CDR1 MDHEN and CDR2 SYDVKM. V lost 5 bases, J lost 0 bases, and 17 bases lay in between. The CDR3 reads CASSLRATANSGANVLTF. The CDR3 DNA reads TGTGCCAGCAGTCTCCGGGCTACCGCTAACTCTGGGGCCAACGTCCTGACTTTC.

This clone was counted once. The V and J genes are TRBV6-6 and TRBJ2-1; D is perhaps TRBD1 or TRBD2 (5 bases each). Germline CDR1 MNHNY, CDR2 SVGAGI (reference sequence). The CDR3 contains 11 residues. V was trimmed by 10 bases and J by 9 bases, leaving 13 bases between them. The CDR3 DNA sequence: TGTGCCACTACTGGGGGAATTGAGCAGTTCTTC. This sequence encodes CATTGGIEQFF.

The CDR3: CASSPGTGAQNTGELFF. The CDR3 DNA reads TGTGCCAGCAGCCCCGGGACAGGGGCCCAGAACACCGGGGAGCTGTTTTTT. V is TRBV2 and J is TRBJ2-2; 10 nucleotides agree with TRBD1. The V gene's germline CDR1 is SNHLY and CDR2 FYNNEI. V lost 6 bases, J lost 1 base, and 8 bases stayed unmatched. CDR3 size: 17 residues.

J is TRBJ1-2 and V is TRBV28; a possible D gene is TRBD1 (5 bases). This CDR3 comprises 14 residues. Germline CDR1 reads MDHEN; CDR2 reads SYDVKM. Trimming cost V 5 bases and J 5 bases, with 15 bases left between them. CDR3 nucleotide sequence: TGTGCCAGCAGTACCGGGACGGGAAAATATGGCTACACCTTC. Residues: CASSTGTGKYGYTF.

The chain uses TRBV9 and TRBJ2-1, with 7 bases identical to TRBD2. This CDR3 has 15 residues. With V trimmed by 4 bases and J by 4 bases, 8 bases remained unmatched. Per the germline V gene, CDR1 is SGDLS and CDR2 is YYNGEE. CDR3 nucleotide sequence: TGTGCCAGCAGCTCGACTAGCACTCAATACAATGAGCAGTTCTTC. Amino acid sequence: CASSSTSTQYNEQFF.

J is TRBJ1-5 and V is TRBV2; 7 bases agree with TRBD1. The CDR3 consists of 14 residues. In germline, CDR1 is SNHLY, CDR2 FYNNEI. Unmatched junction bases numbered 3, after V lost 4 bases and J lost 3 bases. Written as DNA, the CDR3 is TGTGCCAGCAGTGGCGGACAGGACAATCAGCCCCAGCATTTT. This sequence encodes CASSGGQDNQPQHF.

This rearrangement joins TRBV9 to TRBJ2-1, with TRBD1 matching 7 bases. Germline V gene lookup returns CDR1 SGDLS and CDR2 YYNGEE. Germline trimming cut 3 bases from V and 0 bases from J; bases unmatched to any gene: 6. There are 16 residues in the CDR3. This chain's CDR3 is CASSGGQPSSYNEQFF. CDR3 coding DNA: TGTGCCAGCAGCGGGGGACAGCCGAGCTCCTACAATGAGCAGTTCTTC.

The chain carries TRBV28 and TRBJ2-2; a possible D gene is TRBD1 (5 bases). Germline V gene sequence: CDR1 MDHEN, CDR2 SYDVKM. This CDR3 spans 12 amino acids. The V end lost 7 bases, the J end lost 7 bases, and 10 bases lay between the germline ends. CDR3: CASNVGLGELFF. The CDR3 DNA is TGTGCCAGCAACGTGGGGCTCGGGGAGCTGTTTTTT.